The clone carrying this T cell receptor (beta chain) was observed a handful of times. These data originate in a study of a mutant IDH1 vaccine in newly diagnosed glioma. Measured with immunoSEQ multiplex PCR; TCRdb has only the in-frame clones, and not every one. The data contain around 50,000 clones, 80% to 90% of them singletons. This sample's time point: baseline, week 1 (first vaccination visit). Indicated treatment: pre-vaccination baseline after standard-of-care therapy. Here the sequenced sample was PBMCs, taken from a glioma patient treated with radiotherapy, temozolomide or both. The source is a man aged 40-49 years with glioma.

CDR3 loop: CASSIGQGPLHEQYF. The CDR3 DNA is TGCGCCAGCAGCATAGGGCAGGGCCCCCTGCACGAGCAGTACTTC. The V and J genes are TRBV5-1 and TRBJ2-7; possible D gene TRBD1, 5 bases. The CDR3 contains 15 residues. The V and J ends lost 4 bases and 5 bases respectively, with 19 bases between them. Germline assignment: CDR1 SGHRS and CDR2 YFSETQ.